The clone carrying this T cell receptor (beta chain) was seen only a few times. TCRdb redid the calling of the RT-PCR reads with MiXCR, one entry per CDR3 protein. This table holds roughly 960,000 distinct CDR3 sequences, roughly 18% found once. These data originate in a study of patients and donors after allogeneic stem cell transplantation. The CDR3 is made up of 15 amino acids. With 3 bases removed from V and 2 bases from J, the gap between germline ends came to 12 bases. Germline assignment: CDR1 MDHEN and CDR2 SYDVKM. The source of this sequence is a human donor who was either an allogeneic HSCT recipient or a stem cell or donor lymphocyte infusion donor (not recorded which). It is not recorded whose cells these are; they may come from a transplant donor. The genes are TRBV28 and TRBJ2-3; a possible D gene is TRBD2 (6 bases). Sequencing input: blood, either unsorted or a sorted T cell fraction (not recorded which). The CDR3 here is CASSFGRRDTDTQYF. The CDR3 nucleotides read TGTGCCAGCAGTTTTGGGCGGAGGGACACAGATACGCAGTATTTT.